This is a list of T cell receptor beta chains from one sample in a study of post-analysis software for immune sequencing data. TCRdb re-called the PCR reads through MiXCR, storing one row per CDR3 protein. This table has 350,000 to 500,000 distinct CDR3 sequences, approximately 38% appearing once. The sequenced sample consisted of blood. These receptors were collected from a girl aged 2 to 9 with multiple sclerosis. Both conserved end residues are trimmed from each CDR3. The D gene is left open where the match is weak.

D	J	V	CDR3
NA	TRBJ1-1	TRBV15	ATSRGHLNTEAF
NA	TRBJ1-6	TRBV11-2	ASSPGRLDSPLH
TRBD1	TRBJ2-7	TRBV20-1	SARDRDRSSYEQY
NA	TRBJ2-2	TRBV28	ASSPPGRGAGELF
NA	TRBJ1-5	TRBV7-2	ASSLCARGNQPQH
NA	TRBJ2-5	TRBV29-1	SVFYREAEETQY
TRBD1	TRBJ1-4	TRBV6-5	ASSYSRGPNKDRPAKIELF
TRBD1	TRBJ1-5	TRBV3-1	ASSLTGQGNQPQH
TRBD1	TRBJ1-6	TRBV6-4	ASSEVGQGGSPLH
TRBD2	TRBJ2-1	TRBV3-1	ASSPGTSGSNEQF
NA	TRBJ1-2	TRBV18	ASSPLDTGINYGYT
NA	TRBJ1-6	TRBV20-1	SAWGRGRGSYNSPLH
NA	TRBJ2-6	TRBV6-5	ASRDSGPLGANVRT
NA	TRBJ1-2	TRBV20-1	SARVLHRTYYGYT
TRBD2	TRBJ2-1	TRBV5-6	ASSFRSGNYNEQF
TRBD2	TRBJ2-1	TRBV7-3	ASSLLGTIGNEQF
TRBD1	TRBJ1-4	TRBV7-9	ASSLAIGQGVNEKLF
NA	TRBJ2-7	TRBV7-2	ASSFTEPGICQY
NA	TRBJ1-6	TRBV12-3/TRBV12-4	ASSFGNSPLH
NA	TRBJ1-5	TRBV6-6	ASSYANQPQH
NA	TRBJ1-2	TRBV6-5	ASSYATGNYGYT
NA	TRBJ1-1	TRBV10-2	ASKFGGFEAF
TRBD1	TRBJ2-5	TRBV29-1	SVEVWDRVGETQY
TRBD1	TRBJ2-5	TRBV28	ASSLGQTPY
NA	TRBJ2-5	TRBV20-1	SPSPRAQETQY
NA	TRBJ2-7	TRBV4-1	ASSQTRGYEQY
NA	TRBJ2-1	TRBV6-2/TRBV6-3	ASALTGREQF
NA	TRBJ2-7	TRBV7-2	ASSERTGHYEQY
NA	TRBJ2-1	TRBV29-1	SFGEYTAYNEQF
NA	TRBJ2-5	TRBV7-2	ASSDPWTQY
NA	TRBJ2-1	TRBV27	ASSLAGRLYNEQF
NA	TRBJ1-2	TRBV4-1	ASSPAQGHYGYT
TRBD2	TRBJ2-5	TRBV7-9	ASGSPLAGKPKSQETQY
NA	NA	TRBV28	ASSSWVHEQY
NA	TRBJ1-2	TRBV20-1	SASSGGSYGYT
TRBD1	TRBJ2-5	TRBV29-1	SGLRQGAGQETQY
NA	TRBJ1-1	TRBV18	ASSPRQEGGTEAF
NA	TRBJ1-2	TRBV10-3	AISQQLGPNYGYT
NA	TRBJ2-5	TRBV20-1	SARGHLGQETQY
TRBD1	TRBJ1-4	TRBV12-3/TRBV12-4	ASSPGQGGREKLF
TRBD2	TRBJ2-5	TRBV6-6	ASSPRLAGGFRETQY
NA	TRBJ2-3	TRBV7-2	ASSVRGDTQY
TRBD1	TRBJ2-4	TRBV5-5	ASSLGWGQDDLAKNIQY
NA	TRBJ1-5	TRBV6-5	ASSYSVLDHYSNQPQH
NA	TRBJ2-3	TRBV5-1	ASSLRQAVGDTQY
NA	TRBJ2-5	TRBV11-2	ASSLVLWVSSQETQY
TRBD1	TRBJ2-3	TRBV20-1	SAMDRGTDTQY
NA	TRBJ1-2	TRBV9	ASRDETGSYGYT
NA	TRBJ2-5	TRBV5-1	ASSSDGVKTQY
TRBD2	TRBJ2-1	TRBV19	ASSSTSGTYNEQF
NA	TRBJ2-7	TRBV27	ASSVGPLNYEQY
NA	TRBJ1-2	TRBV4-1	ASSQDNPELTLGYT
TRBD2	TRBJ2-5	TRBV4-2	ASSQWSSGSGSETQY
NA	TRBJ2-4	TRBV7-2	ASSLVPNIQY
NA	TRBJ1-1	TRBV5-1	ASSLAGYRDAF